This TCR beta chain was sequenced for a study of glioma-infiltrating T cells after dendritic cell vaccination. About the research overall: Autologous tumor lysate was loaded overnight onto monocyte-derived dendritic cells grown less than 8 days with IL-4 and GM-CSF.

This CDR3 contains 16 residues. Per the germline V gene, CDR1 is MGHRA and CDR2 is YSYEKL. V lost 1 base and J lost 0, with 10 bases in between. The protocol was immunoSEQ multiplex PCR, while the TCRdb copy is restricted to in-frame clones and leaves out a portion. The sample has tens of thousands of clones; approximately 78% are singletons. Only patients with spare fresh-frozen tumor and over two years of follow-up were included. The source material was blood, sampled before dendritic cell vaccination. The receptor was derived from a human donor with glioblastoma. This rearrangement joins TRBV4-1 to TRBJ1-5, with D unresolved. The CDR3 DNA reads as TGCGCCAGCAGCCAAGGCCACAGATATAGCAATCAGCCCCAGCATTTT. It is translated as CASSQGHRYSNQPQHF.